Following are 10 T cell receptor beta chains from one sample sequenced in a study of OX40 agonist ivuxolimab in advanced cancers. Libraries came from the immunoSEQ multiplex PCR assay. TCRdb retrieved this table from immuneACCESS and kept in-frame rearrangements only. Not all clones are present; in checked studies, unresolved V genes account for under half, and no reason is known for the remainder. The sample table holds about 100,000 clones, of which roughly 90% were seen once. The ten most abundant clones make up approximately 0.58% of the sample. The sequenced sample was CD4+ or CD8+ T cells sorted from blood, obtained in a trial of the OX40 agonist ivuxolimab. The receptor source for this set is an adult with an advanced solid tumor such as melanoma, head and neck, liver or kidney cancer.

This clone was seen a single time. The chain is built from TRBV18 and TRBJ1-5; D is ambiguous. Trimming stripped 1 base from V and 3 bases from J, with 16 bases between. The CDR3 sequence is 17 residues long. The germline V gene encodes CDR1 KGHSH and CDR2 LQKENI. CDR3 nucleotide sequence: TGTGCCAGCTCACCACAAAGGGCCAGCTCCTCCAATCAGCCCCAGCATTTT. Its translation is CASSPQRASSSNQPQHF.

This chain links TRBV5-1 with TRBJ2-5; 11 bases line up with TRBD2. The junction had 2 bases not matched to a gene; V was cut back by 6 bases and J by 4 bases. In germline, CDR1 is SGHRS, CDR2 YFSETQ. The CDR3 has 13 amino acids. This CDR3 is CASNGLAGETQYF. The CDR3 region has the DNA TGCGCCAGCAACGGACTAGCGGGAGAGACCCAGTACTTC.

The chain uses TRBV20-1 and TRBJ2-1; D is undetermined. Trimming stripped 5 bases from V and 5 bases from J, with 7 bases between. Germline CDR1 DFQATT, CDR2 SNEGSKA (reference sequence). The CDR3 has 11 amino acids. This CDR3 is CSAPDHNEQFF. The CDR3 DNA reads TGCAGTGCTCCGGACCACAATGAGCAGTTCTTC.

This clone was counted a few times. The V call is TRBV7-3, the J call TRBJ2-6; D might be TRBD1 (5 bases). The germline gives CDR1 SGHTA, CDR2 FQGTGA. The CDR3 runs 19 residues. V shed 4 bases and J shed 4 bases, with 23 bases lying between them. The CDR3 loop reads CASSSPAGPQSNGANVLTF. In DNA, the CDR3 is TGTGCCAGCAGCTCCCCAGCAGGGCCCCAATCGAACGGGGCCAACGTCCTGACTTTC.

This clone was found a few times. The rearrangement uses TRBV7-2 and TRBJ1-2; tentative D call: TRBD1 (5 bases). Germline CDR1 SGHTA, CDR2 FQGNSA. V was shortened by 7 bases and J by 7 bases, with 22 bases between the two germline ends. CDR3 length equals 15 residues. CDR3 region: CASTQSWGREGGYTF. Written as DNA, the CDR3 is TGTGCCAGCACCCAAAGTTGGGGCAGGGAAGGTGGCTACACCTTC. The whole variable domain, remainder taken from reference TRBV7-2 and TRBJ1-2, is GAGVSQSPSNKVTEKGKDVELRCDPISGHTALYWYRQSLGQGLEFLIYFQGNSAPDKSGLPSDRFSAERTGGSVSTLTIQRTQQEDSAVYLCASTQSWGREGGYTFGSGTRLTVV.

The chain couples TRBV9 to TRBJ1-1; D is uncertain. CDR3 length equals 13 residues. Looked up from germline, CDR1 is SGDLS and CDR2 is YYNGEE. The V end was cut by 0 bases, the J end by 5 bases, with 8 bases between. Written as DNA, the CDR3 is TGTGCCAGCAGCGTAGAACCGGGGACTGAAGCTTTCTTT. This encodes CASSVEPGTEAFF.

The chain has TRBV5-1 and TRBJ1-4; 7 bases fit TRBD1. Losses at the gene ends were 0 bases for V and 0 bases for J; bases not matched to a gene: 2. Germline-derived CDR1 and CDR2 are SGHRS and YFSETQ. The CDR3 contains 16 residues. Here the CDR3 reads CASSLGDSTTNEKLFF. CDR3 coding DNA: TGCGCCAGCAGCTTGGGGGACAGTACAACTAATGAAAAACTGTTTTTT.

The chain recombines TRBV15 with TRBJ2-5; 9 bases fit TRBD2. V dropped 4 bases and J dropped 4; count of bases not matched to a gene: 10. The CDR3 consists of 16 residues. The germline V gene encodes CDR1 LNHNV and CDR2 YYDKDF (reference sequence). As DNA, the CDR3 is TGTGCCACCAGCACGGGGCGGGGGGGCTGGAGAGAGACCCAGTACTTC. Protein: CATSTGRGGWRETQYF. The variable domain in full, with the rest retrieved from reference TRBV15 and TRBJ2-5, is DAMVIQNPRYQVTQFGKPVTLSCSQTLNHNVMYWYQQKSSQAPKLLFHYYDKDFNNEADTPDNFQSRRPNTSFCFLDIRSPGLGDTAMYLCATSTGRGGWRETQYFGPGTRLLVL.

V and J are TRBV29-1 and TRBJ2-5; D assignment may be TRBD1 or TRBD2 (5 bases each). Germline CDR1 and CDR2: SQVTM and ANQGSEA. The CDR3 contains 13 residues. The germline V and J ends were trimmed by 6 bases and 0 bases, with 11 bases remaining between them. CDR3 protein: CSVGRTDQETQYF. For the CDR3, the DNA is TGCAGCGTGGGACGGACCGACCAAGAGACCCAGTACTTC. The variable domain in full, completed from reference TRBV29-1 and TRBJ2-5, reads SAVISQKPSRDICQRGTSLTIQCQVDSQVTMMFWYRQQPGQSLTLIATANQGSEATYESGFVIDKFPISRPNLTFSTLTVSNMSPEDSSIYLCSVGRTDQETQYFGPGTRLLVL.

The V gene is TRBV28, the J gene TRBJ2-5; 12 bases fit TRBD2. The J call may be incorrect, as the DNA end agrees better with TRBJ2-7. The CDR3 contains 15 residues. Germline V gene sequence: CDR1 MDHEN, CDR2 SYDVKM. CDR3 in DNA: TGTGCCAGCAGCCCTAGCGGGAGGGCCCTCTACGAGCAGTACTTC. Translated, it gives CASSPSGRALYEQYF.